This TCR beta chain originates from a study of TIL therapy for anti-PD-1-resistant metastatic lung cancer. Study-wide background: Tumors carried a median roughly 1.5 non-synonymous mutations per megabase.

Germline V gene data show CDR1 as LGHNA and CDR2 as YSLEER. The CDR3 runs to 16 residues. V shed 0 bases, J shed 4 bases, and the junction held 2 bases outside the gene matches. This clone was found a few times. Sample time point: pre-treatment sample, taken before nivolumab and TIL therapy. Pleural nodules or supraclavicular lymph nodes made up most of the excised metastases sampled. Progressing patients received lymphodepletion, expanded TIL infusion and IL-2. Stage 4 NSCLC adults joined between 2017 and January 2020. Sequencing used immunoSEQ v3. Sequencing depth was some 2 million read pairs for survey level, about 5-6 million for deep. Here immunoSEQ multiplex PCR was the method, and the copy in TCRdb shows in-frame clones only, minus some. This table holds tens of thousands of clones, approximately 77% found once.

This specimen consisted of tumor tissue, obtained at baseline. The chain recombines TRBV4-3 with TRBJ2-3, with 12 bases identical to TRBD2. The receptor was isolated from a person between 25 and 79 years old with non-small cell lung cancer. The CDR3 coding sequence is TGCGCCAGCAGCCAAGATCTAGCGGGGGGGCCAGATACGCAGTATTTT. Its translation is CASSQDLAGGPDTQYF.